This is a list of T cell receptor beta chains from one sample in a study of CD8 T cells in Susac syndrome. One entry per CDR3 protein results from TCRdb running MiXCR on the immunoSEQ multiplex PCR reads. The sample has some 200,000 distinct CDR3 sequences, roughly 90% seen once; the top ten hold approximately 0.13%. Sequenced: CD8+ T cells from PBMCs. Receptor source: a human donor with multiple sclerosis. Both conserved end residues are part of each CDR3. Each record gives: D gene, V gene, clone size, J gene, CDR3 protein, CDR3 DNA. A D gene is named only where the DNA matches it firmly. Clone size is stated in some rows and not others, as once, few, many or a class when expanded.

-	TRBV30	-	TRBJ2-3	CAWSWVADTQYF	TGTGCCTGGAGTTGGGTCGCAGATACGCAGTATTTT
-	TRBV27	-	TRBJ2-7	CASSYQSSYEQYF	TGTGCCAGCAGTTACCAGAGCTCCTACGAGCAGTACTTC
-	TRBV5-1	-	TRBJ1-6	CASSSSGQNSPLHF	TGCGCCAGCAGCTCCTCAGGACAGAATTCACCCCTCCACTTT
TRBD1	TRBV24-1	-	TRBJ2-6	CATSALTGIGANVLTF	TGTGCCACCAGTGCCCTGACAGGGATTGGGGCCAACGTCCTGACTTTC
TRBD1	TRBV12-3/TRBV12-4	-	TRBJ2-5	CASRPTRQGARETQYF	TGTGCCAGCAGGCCCACCAGACAGGGGGCGAGAGAGACCCAGTACTTC
-	TRBV6-2/TRBV6-3	-	TRBJ2-7	CASSYFVGAGSYEQYF	TGTGCCAGCAGTTACTTCGTGGGAGCAGGCTCCTACGAGCAGTACTTC
-	TRBV15	-	TRBJ2-7	CATSTGRGWEQYF	TGTGCCACCAGCACGGGACGAGGGTGGGAGCAGTACTTC
-	TRBV2	few	TRBJ2-1	CASSAGGPYNEQFF	TGTGCCAGCAGTGCCGGGGGCCCATACAATGAGCAGTTCTTC
-	TRBV6-5	-	TRBJ2-7	CASSYPRTGEVYEQYF	TGTGCCAGCAGTTACCCCCGAACAGGGGAGGTTTACGAGCAGTACTTC
-	TRBV7-9	-	TRBJ1-4	CASGGQYNEKLFF	TGTGCCAGCGGAGGGCAGTATAATGAAAAACTGTTTTTT
-	TRBV29-1	-	TRBJ1-2	CSVEYRGTNYGYTF	TGCAGCGTCGAGTATAGGGGAACTAACTATGGCTACACCTTC
-	TRBV18	few	TRBJ2-1	CASSPPEVAYYNEQFF	TGTGCCAGCTCACCACCGGAAGTCGCTTATTACAATGAGCAGTTCTTC
TRBD1	TRBV2	-	TRBJ1-2	CASSPGYRAGQGVAVWGYTF	TGTGCCAGCTCGCCTGGTTACCGGGCTGGACAGGGGGTTGCGGTGTGGGGCTACACCTTC
-	TRBV5-4	-	TRBJ2-7	CASSLGLGAYEQYF	TGTGCCAGCAGCTTGGGGCTAGGAGCCTACGAGCAGTACTTC
TRBD1	TRBV3-1	-	TRBJ1-1	CASSLQGPGTEAFF	TGTGCCAGCAGTTTACAGGGGCCAGGTACTGAAGCTTTCTTT
TRBD2	TRBV12-3/TRBV12-4	-	TRBJ2-5	CASSGLAGVETQYF	TGTGCCAGCTCGGGACTAGCGGGAGTGGAGACCCAGTACTTC
TRBD1	TRBV19	-	TRBJ1-5	CASSVTGSQPQHF	TGTGCCAGTAGTGTGACAGGGAGTCAGCCCCAGCATTTT
-	TRBV4-3	-	TRBJ2-7	CASSQELKATYEQYF	TGCGCCAGCAGCCAAGAGTTAAAGGCGACCTACGAGCAGTACTTC
TRBD1	TRBV12-3/TRBV12-4	-	TRBJ1-1	CASSLKGADTEAFF	TGTGCCAGCAGTTTGAAGGGGGCGGACACTGAAGCTTTCTTT
-	TRBV4-1	-	TRBJ2-2	CASSRAANTGELFF	TGCGCCAGCAGTCGGGCAGCGAACACCGGGGAGCTGTTTTTT
-	TRBV12-3/TRBV12-4	-	TRBJ1-1	CASSPPRSNTEAFF	TGTGCCAGCAGCCCTCCGAGGTCGAACACTGAAGCTTTCTTT
TRBD2	TRBV12-3/TRBV12-4	-	TRBJ2-1	CASSLGDGTSSWQQFF	TGTGCCAGCAGTTTAGGCGACGGGACTAGCAGTTGGCAGCAGTTCTTC
TRBD1	TRBV15	-	TRBJ2-6	CATSSQGQGFSGANVLTF	TGTGCCACCAGCAGCCAGGGACAGGGGTTTTCTGGGGCCAACGTCCTGACTTTC
-	TRBV29-1	-	TRBJ2-1	CSVVGIYNEQFF	TGCAGCGTTGTCGGCATTTACAATGAGCAGTTCTTC
-	TRBV9	-	TRBJ2-3	CASSPAEDTQYF	TGTGCCAGCAGCCCGGCGGAAGATACGCAGTATTTT
-	TRBV6-2/TRBV6-3	-	TRBJ2-5	CASSGAPQETQYF	TGTGCCAGCAGTGGGGCCCCCCAAGAGACCCAGTACTTC
TRBD2	TRBV6-1	-	TRBJ2-7	CASSQSPPGLIFSYEQYF	TGTGCCAGCAGCCAAAGTCCCCCGGGACTAATCTTTTCGTACGAGCAGTACTTC
-	TRBV27	-	TRBJ1-1	CASSLRTGLGTEAFF	TGTGCCAGCAGTCTCCGAACAGGGTTGGGGACTGAAGCTTTCTTT
-	TRBV15	-	TRBJ1-1	CATTPTGGIHTEAFF	TGTGCCACCACCCCCACGGGGGGGATCCACACTGAAGCTTTCTTT
-	TRBV5-6	once	TRBJ2-5	CASDQGGETQYF	TGTGCCAGCGACCAGGGGGGGGAGACCCAGTACTTC
-	TRBV6-5	-	TRBJ2-3	CASSYTWWDTQYF	TGTGCCAGCAGTTACACTTGGTGGGATACGCAGTATTTT
TRBD1	TRBV20-1	-	TRBJ1-5	CSARTGWNQPQHF	TGCAGTGCCCGGACAGGGTGGAATCAGCCCCAGCATTTT
TRBD2	TRBV12-3/TRBV12-4	-	TRBJ2-1	CASISLGGLAGEHEQFF	TGTGCCAGCATCTCCTTGGGGGGACTAGCGGGAGAGCATGAGCAGTTCTTC
TRBD1	TRBV13	-	TRBJ2-5	CASSWGRGQETQYF	TGTGCCAGCAGCTGGGGCAGGGGGCAAGAGACCCAGTACTTC
-	TRBV30	-	TRBJ2-1	CAWSDDYNEQFF	TGTGCCTGGAGTGACGACTACAATGAGCAGTTCTTC
TRBD2	TRBV3-1	-	TRBJ2-5	CASSESGLAGLGEETQYF	TGTGCCAGCAGCGAATCAGGACTAGCGGGACTAGGAGAAGAGACCCAGTACTTC
TRBD1	TRBV3-1	-	TRBJ1-5	CASSPTGLGNQPQHF	TGTGCCAGCAGCCCGACAGGGTTAGGCAATCAGCCCCAGCATTTT
-	TRBV7-3	-	TRBJ2-1	CASSFLAYNEQFF	TGTGCCAGCAGCTTTCTAGCCTACAATGAGCAGTTCTTC
TRBD2	TRBV2	-	TRBJ2-1	CASSAYRGEGEQFF	TGTGCCAGCAGTGCCTACAGAGGGGAGGGTGAGCAGTTCTTC
-	TRBV6-1	-	TRBJ1-2	CASSERKRATEGYTF	TGTGCCAGCAGTGAAAGGAAAAGGGCCACAGAGGGCTACACCTTC
-	TRBV24-1	-	TRBJ2-3	CAPIRMVNTDTQYF	TGTGCCCCGATTCGGATGGTGAACACAGATACGCAGTATTTT
-	TRBV20-1	-	TRBJ1-5	CSASIPQPQHF	TGCAGTGCTAGCATTCCTCAGCCCCAGCATTTT
-	TRBV27	-	TRBJ2-5	CASSRMGETQYF	TGTGCCAGCAGTCGGATGGGAGAGACCCAGTACTTC
-	TRBV7-8	-	TRBJ2-2	CASSLVIWTGELFF	TGTGCCAGCAGCTTAGTGATCTGGACCGGGGAGCTGTTTTTT
-	TRBV9	-	TRBJ2-7	CAGAGGAKIYEQYF	TGTGCCGGAGCCGGCGGGGCGAAAATCTACGAGCAGTACTTC
TRBD1	TRBV25-1	-	TRBJ1-2	CASGTGVYGYTF	TGTGCCAGCGGAACAGGGGTCTATGGCTACACCTTC
-	TRBV7-9	-	TRBJ2-2	CASSYRTTNTGELFF	TGTGCCAGCAGCTACCGGACAACCAACACCGGGGAGCTGTTTTTT
-	TRBV19	-	TRBJ1-1	CASSEQGFTEAFF	TGTGCCAGTAGTGAACAGGGATTCACTGAAGCTTTCTTT
-	TRBV4-3	-	TRBJ2-3	CASSQEREGTDTQYF	TGCGCCAGCAGCCAAGAGAGGGAAGGGACAGATACGCAGTATTTT